These T cell receptor beta chains were read from a single sample in a study of cytomegalovirus exposure and HLA in healthy donors. Profiling relied on immunoSEQ multiplex PCR, and the TCRdb table lists in-frame clones only, not all of them. This sample carries about 120,000 clones, with 3.6% going to the ten biggest clones. Sequenced sample: PBMCs. These receptor sequences come from a man younger than 30 in good health and CMV-seronegative. Each CDR3 is given with its conserved first and last residue. The order of the fields is clone size, V gene, J gene, D gene, CDR3 DNA, CDR3 protein. A D gene is named only where the DNA matches it firmly. Only some rows state a clone size, as once, few, many or a class for expanded clones.

-	TRBV6-6	TRBJ2-1	TRBD2	TGTGCCAGCAGTTACGACGGGAGGGCCGGGAATGAGCAGTTCTTC	CASSYDGRAGNEQFF
-	TRBV14	TRBJ1-1	-	TGTGCCAGCAGCCAAGTGTTGAGTCGAGCTTTCTTT	CASSQVLSRAFF
-	TRBV5-1	TRBJ2-5	-	TGCGCCAGCAGCTTAGCCAGGGCGACTCAAGAGACCCAGTACTTC	CASSLARATQETQYF
-	TRBV6-1	TRBJ2-7	-	TGTGCCAGCAGTGAAGCGCTTCGGCAGGGAGGATACGAGCAGTACTTC	CASSEALRQGGYEQYF
-	TRBV5-5	TRBJ1-4	TRBD1	TGTGCCAGCAGCTTGTGGGACAGGGCTGAAAAACTGTTTTTT	CASSLWDRAEKLFF
-	TRBV6-5	TRBJ2-1	-	TGTGCCAGCAGTTACAAAGTTGAGGGGGGGCATAATGAGCAGTTCTTC	CASSYKVEGGHNEQFF
-	TRBV6-5	TRBJ2-2	-	TGTGCCAGCAGTTACTCGACTCTCGGGGGGCTGTTTTTT	CASSYSTLGGLFF
-	TRBV5-1	TRBJ1-1	-	TGCGCCAGCAGCTTGGGTACAGGCTGGGCTTTCTTT	CASSLGTGWAFF
-	TRBV29-1	TRBJ2-2	-	TGCAGCGTCGCCGTTACTTCGAACACCGGGGAGCTGTTTTTT	CSVAVTSNTGELFF
-	TRBV29-1	TRBJ2-2	TRBD2	TGCAGCGTCCTCGGGGGGACGAACACCGGGGAGCTGTTTTTT	CSVLGGTNTGELFF
-	TRBV19	TRBJ1-2	-	TGTGCCAGTAGTCCATACGACGATCCAGGTGACTACACCTTC	CASSPYDDPGDYTF
-	TRBV20-1	TRBJ1-1	-	TGCAGTGCGCACGGTGGCACTGAAGCTTTCTTT	CSAHGGTEAFF
-	TRBV25-1	TRBJ2-1	-	TGTGCCAGCAGTGAAAGCACGGTGTTTTACAATGAGCAGTTCTTC	CASSESTVFYNEQFF
-	TRBV5-4	TRBJ2-7	-	TGTGCCAGCAGCTTGCCGGGATACGAGCAGTACTTC	CASSLPGYEQYF
-	TRBV6-4	TRBJ2-3	TRBD1	TGTGCCAGCAGTGGAGGACAGGGCACAGATACGCAGTATTTT	CASSGGQGTDTQYF
-	TRBV4-1	TRBJ1-5	-	TGCGCCAGCAGCCAAGACGCGACAGCAATATACCGGCATTTT	CASSQDATAIYRHF
-	TRBV2	TRBJ1-6	-	TGTGCCAGCAGTGAATTGGGGCAGCGCTCACCCCTCCACTTT	CASSELGQRSPLHF
-	TRBV6-5	TRBJ2-7	-	TGTGCCAGCAGTTACTCTGGGGGGAGGAACGAGCAGTACTTC	CASSYSGGRNEQYF
medium-sized	TRBV10-3	TRBJ1-2	-	TGTGCCATCAGTGAGTCGACATGGATCTATAATGGCTACACCTTC	CAISESTWIYNGYTF
-	TRBV5-5	TRBJ1-5	-	TGTGCCAGCAGCGACGGACAGTACAATCAGCCCCAGCATTTT	CASSDGQYNQPQHF
-	TRBV30	TRBJ1-3	TRBD1	TGTGCCTGGAGTAATCCGGGACAGGGGTACACCATATATTTT	CAWSNPGQGYTIYF
-	TRBV4-1	TRBJ1-4	-	TGCGCCAGCAGCCAAGCCCAAACAACTAATGAAAAACTGTTTTTT	CASSQAQTTNEKLFF